The 16 T cell receptor beta chains given below trace back to one sample, sequenced in a study of blood T cell repertoires in COVID-19. Assay used: immunoSEQ multiplex PCR; TCRdb lists only in-frame clones, some missing. The sample includes 250,000 to 400,000 clones, approximately 81% of them seen just once. Sequenced: PBMCs or T cells enriched from blood (not recorded which). These receptors all stem from a woman in her twenties or thirties who had been exposed to COVID-19.

This chain uses TRBV24-1 with TRBJ1-1; 9 bases line up with TRBD1. The trim removed 6 bases at V and 8 bases at J, leaving 12 bases unmatched. The CDR3 covers 15 residues. Germline lookup yields CDR1 KGHDR and CDR2 SFDVKD. In DNA form, the CDR3 reads TGTGCCACCAGTCCCGGGACAGGGATTAGCACCGAAGCTTTCTTT. Residues: CATSPGTGISTEAFF.

This clone was recorded only once. The CDR3 region is CASSLAGQFNTEAFF. CDR3 DNA: TGCGCCAGCAGCTTGGCGGGACAATTTAACACTGAAGCTTTCTTT. The V and J genes are TRBV5-1 and TRBJ1-1; D possibly corresponds to TRBD1 (6 bases). From germline, CDR1 is SGHRS and CDR2 YFSETQ. Deletions cut 0 bases from V and 2 bases from J, with 11 bases between. The CDR3 has 15 residues.

The chain joins TRBV5-1 to TRBJ2-1; possible D gene TRBD1, 6 bases. CDR1 is SGHRS and CDR2 is YFSETQ in the germline V gene. CDR3 size: 14 residues. V was clipped by 3 bases and J by 5 bases, with 12 bases between them. DNA for the CDR3: TGCGCCAGCAGCTCAGGGACATCAAACAATGAGCAGTTCTTC. Amino acids: CASSSGTSNNEQFF.

V gene TRBV27 combines with J gene TRBJ1-1, with 9 bases aligning to TRBD1. Germline CDR1 and CDR2: MNHEY and SMNVEV (reference sequence). CDR3 size: 12 residues. After removal of 10 bases from V and 6 bases from J, the junction contained 6 bases not matched to a gene. As DNA, the CDR3 is TGTGCCACAGGGGACAGGGCGGCTGAAGCTTTCTTT. It specifies CATGDRAAEAFF.

The chain employs TRBV3-1 (or the pseudogene TRBV3-2) and TRBJ1-1; D is perhaps TRBD1 (6 bases). The germline V gene has CDR1 LGHDT and CDR2 YNNKEL (reference sequence). The V end lost 5 bases, the J end lost 3 bases, and 13 bases lay between the germline ends. The CDR3 is made up of 14 amino acids. CDR3 sequence: CASSKQGGDTEAFF. The CDR3 DNA follows: TGTGCCAGCAGCAAGCAAGGGGGAGACACTGAAGCTTTCTTT.

CDR3 region: CASSEVGSYQPQHF. The CDR3 DNA follows: TGTGCCAGCAGTGAAGTCGGGAGCTATCAGCCCCAGCATTTT. The chain combines TRBV6-1 with TRBJ1-5, with no clear D. V was clipped by 1 base and J by 5 bases, with 9 bases between them. The CDR3 sequence is 14 residues long. Germline loops: CDR1 MNHNS, CDR2 SASEGT.

The V and J genes are TRBV19 and TRBJ2-1; TRBD2 matches at 15 bases. The CDR3 has 18 residues. V gave up 5 bases and J gave up 7 bases; unmatched junction bases: 12. Per germline, CDR1 LNHDA and CDR2 SQIVND (reference sequence). The CDR3 sequence is CASSRGLAGGGVLNEQFF. CDR3 DNA sequence: TGTGCCAGTAGTCGGGGACTAGCGGGGGGCGGGGTTTTGAATGAGCAGTTCTTC.

With regard to this clone: Additional DNA sequences in this sample encode the identical CDR3. The chain joins TRBV28 to TRBJ1-2; unclear D gene. This CDR3 contains 13 residues. V lost 6 bases to trimming and J lost 4 bases, with 12 bases between them. CDR1 is MDHEN and CDR2 is SYDVKM in the germline V gene. CDR3 coding DNA: TGTGCCAGCAGCTCGGAATCGGGCTATGGCTACACCTTC. It specifies CASSSESGYGYTF.

This clone was observed a few times. The J gene is TRBJ1-1, the V gene TRBV19, with D perhaps TRBD1 (5 bases). CDR1 and CDR2 (germline): LNHDA, SQIVND (reference sequence). V lost 6 bases and J lost 4, with 18 bases in between. The CDR3 runs to 15 residues. DNA of the CDR3: TGTGCCAGTAGAGGGGAAGAAAGGGCGGCCACTGAAGCTTTCTTT. It is translated as CASRGEERAATEAFF.

This clone was observed a handful of times. The CDR3 sequence is CARSLRHRNSSYNSPLHF. The CDR3 DNA follows: TGTGCCAGAAGCTTGCGACACCGAAATAGCTCCTATAATTCACCCCTCCACTTT. The V call is TRBV5-3, the J call TRBJ1-6, with D unclear. TRBV5-3 is identified as an open reading frame with a role that is uncertain. The CDR3 runs to 18 residues. Deletions cut 1 base from V and 0 bases from J, with 14 bases between.

CDR3 protein: CASSQDREGVRELFF. In nucleotides, the CDR3 is TGTGCCAGCAGCCAAGATAGGGAGGGGGTCAGGGAGCTGTTTTTT. The gene calls are TRBV4-2 and TRBJ2-2; D possibly corresponds to TRBD2 (7 bases). The CDR3 extends over 15 amino acids. Germline V gives CDR1 LGHNA, CDR2 YNFKEQ. V shed 0 bases and J shed 9 bases, with 14 bases lying between them.

The chain employs TRBV7-9 and TRBJ1-6; weak D call: TRBD1 (6 bases). The CDR3 consists of 15 residues. With 1 base removed from V and 4 bases from J, the gap between germline ends came to 8 bases. From germline, CDR1 is SEHNR and CDR2 FQNEAQ (reference sequence). The CDR3 region is CASSLETGYNSPLHF. DNA for the CDR3: TGTGCCAGCAGCTTAGAAACAGGGTATAATTCACCCCTCCACTTT.

The rearrangement uses TRBV24-1 and TRBJ2-1; TRBD2 matches at 9 bases. The CDR3 is 14 residues long. V lost 6 bases to trimming and J lost 4 bases; unmatched junction nucleotides: 3. CDR1 and CDR2 (germline): KGHDR, SFDVKD. CDR3 in amino acids: CATSMTSGYNEQFF. The DNA of the CDR3 is TGTGCCACCAGTATGACTAGCGGTTACAATGAGCAGTTCTTC.

V and J are TRBV24-1 and TRBJ1-1; TRBD1 aligns across 9 bases. Germline V CDR1 and CDR2: KGHDR, SFDVKD. J gave up 11 bases and V 3 bases, and 12 bases lay outside the gene matches. The CDR3 totals 15 residues. DNA for the CDR3: TGTGCCACCAGTGATGAGAGCTCAGGACAGGGGATGGCTTTCTTT. Residues: CATSDESSGQGMAFF.

A note on this clone: Being one base from a much bigger clone, this may be a read error. Other nucleotide sequences from this sample produce the same CDR3. The J gene is TRBJ1-2, the V gene TRBV28, with 9 bases identical to TRBD1. CDR1 and CDR2 (germline): MDHEN, SYDVKM. The ends lost 6 bases at V and 1 base at J; junction bases unmatched: 3. CDR3 length: 14 residues. For the CDR3, the DNA is TGTGCCAGCAGCCCGGGACAGGGTAACTATGGCTACACCTTC. Protein sequence: CASSPGQGNYGYTF.

The chain recombines TRBV30 with TRBJ2-3; D is undetermined. CDR3 size: 13 residues. V lost 2 bases and J lost 1, with 7 bases in between. CDR1 is GTSNPN, CDR2 SVGIG, per germline (reference sequence). In nucleotides, the CDR3 is TGTGCCTGGAGTAACTTAGGCACAGATACGCAGTATTTT. This gives the protein CAWSNLGTDTQYF.